This record looks at one TCR beta chain sequence and its context. The antigen remains unidentified. This table comes from immunoSEQ multiplex PCR, and its TCRdb copy is limited to in-frame clones, with some not included. The sample holds about 50,000 clones, roughly 92% seen once. The data stem from a study of cytomegalovirus exposure and HLA in healthy donors. The study, taken as a whole, reports: Generally TCR sequences proved uncommon, though certain public TCRs appeared in numerous donors. Among TCR beta chains, those listed as cytomegalovirus-associated numbered 164. Per published reports, the classifier diagnosed cytomegalovirus status with high specificity and sensitivity.

Germline V CDR1 and CDR2: MDHEN, SYDVKM. The V gene end was trimmed by 5 bases and the J gene end by 4 bases; junction bases not matched to a gene: 8. The CDR3 length is 15 residues. The chain links TRBV28 to TRBJ2-7, with 10 bases fitting TRBD2. The sample consisted of PBMCs. The sequence was obtained from a man aged 18 to 35 in good health and CMV-seronegative. In DNA, the CDR3 is TGTGCCAGCAGTGTCACCGGGACTAGCGATTACGAGCAGTACTTC. Translated: CASSVTGTSDYEQYF. The variable domain in full, with the rest retrieved from reference TRBV28 and TRBJ2-7, is DVKVTQSSRYLVKRTGEKVFLECVQDMDHENMFWYRQDPGLGLRLIYFSYDVKMKEKGDIPEGYSVSREKKERFSLILESASTNQTSMYLCASSVTGTSDYEQYFGPGTRLTVT.